The clone carrying this TCR beta chain has just a few counts. The method was immunoSEQ multiplex PCR; TCRdb's version includes in-frame clones alone and lacks a portion of them. The sample gives just under 65,000 clones, 80% to 85% of which show up once; roughly 39% is in the top ten. These data originate in a study of blood T cell repertoires in COVID-19. V was pared by 5 bases and J by 6 bases, with 12 bases of the junction left unmatched. From germline, CDR1 is MDHEN and CDR2 SYDVKM. CDR3 length: 18 residues. Sequencing input: peripheral blood. The chain recombines TRBV28 with TRBJ2-1; the match to TRBD2 covers 14 bases. The receptor's source is a human donor in a cohort sampled during active COVID-19. The CDR3 reads CASSRGLAGAPSLNEQFF. CDR3 in DNA: TGTGCCAGCAGTAGGGGACTAGCGGGGGCGCCTTCCCTCAATGAGCAGTTCTTC.